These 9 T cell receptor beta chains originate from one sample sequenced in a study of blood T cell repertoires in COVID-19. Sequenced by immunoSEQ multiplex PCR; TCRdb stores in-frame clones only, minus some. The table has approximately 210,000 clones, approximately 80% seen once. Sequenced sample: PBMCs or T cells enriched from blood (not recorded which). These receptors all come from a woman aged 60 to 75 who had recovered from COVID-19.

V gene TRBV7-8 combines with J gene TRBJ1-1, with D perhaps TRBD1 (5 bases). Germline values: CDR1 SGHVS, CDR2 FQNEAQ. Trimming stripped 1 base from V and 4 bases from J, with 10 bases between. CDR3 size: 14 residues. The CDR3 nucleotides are TGTGCCAGCAGCTTAGTGGCAGGGTCCACTGAAGCTTTCTTT. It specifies CASSLVAGSTEAFF.

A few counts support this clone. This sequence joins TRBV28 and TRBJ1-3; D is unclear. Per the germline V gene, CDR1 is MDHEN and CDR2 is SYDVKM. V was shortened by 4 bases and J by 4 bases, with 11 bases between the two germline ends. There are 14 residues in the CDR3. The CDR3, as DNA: TGTGCCAGCAGTTCGGAGGGAAAAGGAAACACCATATATTTT. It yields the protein CASSSEGKGNTIYF.

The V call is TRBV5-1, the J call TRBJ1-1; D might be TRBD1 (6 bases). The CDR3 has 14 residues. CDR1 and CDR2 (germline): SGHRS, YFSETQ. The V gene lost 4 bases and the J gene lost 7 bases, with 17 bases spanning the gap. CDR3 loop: CASSQTGWGYEAFF. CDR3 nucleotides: TGCGCCAGCAGCCAGACAGGCTGGGGATATGAAGCTTTCTTT.

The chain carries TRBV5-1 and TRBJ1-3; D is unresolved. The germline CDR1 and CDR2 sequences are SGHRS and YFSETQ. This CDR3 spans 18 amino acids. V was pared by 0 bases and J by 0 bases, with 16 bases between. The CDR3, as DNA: TGCGCCAGCAGCTTGGACGGGGTCGGCCCAAGCTCTGGAAACACCATATATTTT. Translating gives CASSLDGVGPSSGNTIYF.

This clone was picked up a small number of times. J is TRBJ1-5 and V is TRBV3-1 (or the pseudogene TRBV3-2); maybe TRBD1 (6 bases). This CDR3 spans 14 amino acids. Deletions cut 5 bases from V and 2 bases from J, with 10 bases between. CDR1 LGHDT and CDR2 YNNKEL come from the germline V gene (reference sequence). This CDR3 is CASSTRGGNQPQHF. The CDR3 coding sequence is TGTGCCAGCAGCACCAGGGGTGGCAATCAGCCCCAGCATTTT.

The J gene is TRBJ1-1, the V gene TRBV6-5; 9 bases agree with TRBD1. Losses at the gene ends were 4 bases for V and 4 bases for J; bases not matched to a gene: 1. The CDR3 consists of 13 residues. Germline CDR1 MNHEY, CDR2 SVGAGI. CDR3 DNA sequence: TGTGCCAGCAGTTGGACAGGGGCCACTGAAGCTTTCTTT. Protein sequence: CASSWTGATEAFF.

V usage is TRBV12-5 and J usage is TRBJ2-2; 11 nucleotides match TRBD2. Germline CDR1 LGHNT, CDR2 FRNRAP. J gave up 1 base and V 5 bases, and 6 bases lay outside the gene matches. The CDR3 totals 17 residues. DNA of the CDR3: TGTGCTAGTGGTCTACCCGGGACTAGCGGGAACACCGGGGAGCTGTTTTTT. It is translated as CASGLPGTSGNTGELFF.

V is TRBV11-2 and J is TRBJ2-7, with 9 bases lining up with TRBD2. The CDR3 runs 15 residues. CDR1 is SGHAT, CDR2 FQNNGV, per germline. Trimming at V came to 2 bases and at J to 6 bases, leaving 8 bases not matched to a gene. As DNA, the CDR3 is TGTGCCAGCAGCTTATTGGCGGGGGGGTTCTCCGAGCAGTACTTC. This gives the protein CASSLLAGGFSEQYF.

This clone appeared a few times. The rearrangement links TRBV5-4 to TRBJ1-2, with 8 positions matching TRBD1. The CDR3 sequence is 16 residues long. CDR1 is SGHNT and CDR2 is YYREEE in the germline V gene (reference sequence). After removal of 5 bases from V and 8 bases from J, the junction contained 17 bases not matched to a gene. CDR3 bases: TGTGCCAGCAGGGATCTCATGGACAGGGCCCAGGAGGGCTACACCTTC. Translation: CASRDLMDRAQEGYTF.